A single sample is the source of the 19 T cell receptor beta chains below, sequenced in a study of cytomegalovirus exposure and HLA in healthy donors. The PCR made use of 60 Vbeta and 13 Jbeta primers. Sequenced by immunoSEQ multiplex PCR; TCRdb stores in-frame clones only, minus some. Here the sample spans approximately 200,000 clones, more than 70% being singletons. Sequenced material: PBMCs. The receptors originated from a human donor in good health.

This clone was picked up one time. The rearrangement links TRBV30 to TRBJ2-7; possible D gene TRBD2, 6 bases. This CDR3 region has 14 residues. V was trimmed by 2 bases and J by 0 bases, leaving 11 bases between them. Germline CDR1 reads GTSNPN; CDR2 reads SVGIG (reference sequence). CDR3 amino acids: CAWSLDYHSYEQYF. CDR3 in DNA: TGTGCCTGGAGTTTGGACTACCACTCCTACGAGCAGTACTTC.

This sequence joins TRBV10-3 and TRBJ1-1; weak D call: TRBD1 (5 bases). Germline values: CDR1 ENHRY, CDR2 SYGVKD. The CDR3 consists of 14 residues. V was trimmed by 6 bases and J by 0 bases, leaving 11 bases between them. In nucleotides, the CDR3 is TGTGCCATCAGCCCACAGGTCATGAACACTGAAGCTTTCTTT. Translation: CAISPQVMNTEAFF.

The chain uses TRBV5-1 and TRBJ2-1; 7 bases fit TRBD2. The CDR3 runs to 15 residues. With V trimmed by 4 bases and J by 9 bases, 13 bases remained unmatched. Germline V lookup: CDR1 SGHRS, CDR2 YFSETQ. CDR3 DNA: TGCGCCAGCAGCCCCGGAGGGCGGGAGTTGGGTGAGCAGTTCTTC. Protein: CASSPGGRELGEQFF.

The CDR3 DNA follows: TGCGCCAGCAGCCAGACATCACTAGCGCACCGCACAGATACGCAGTATTTT. Translated, it gives CASSQTSLAHRTDTQYF. The chain has TRBV4-1 and TRBJ2-3; 7 nucleotides align to TRBD2. Germline V lookup: CDR1 MGHRA, CDR2 YSYEKL. After removal of 3 bases from V and 1 base from J, the junction contained 10 bases not matched to a gene. This CDR3 contains 17 residues.

This sequence joins TRBV7-9 and TRBJ2-5; 7 bases fit TRBD1. With V trimmed by 5 bases and J by 1 base, 7 bases remained unmatched. From germline, CDR1 is SEHNR and CDR2 FQNEAQ (reference sequence). This CDR3 contains 15 residues. In nucleotides, the CDR3 is TGTGCCAGCAGCATAAGGACAGGTCGCCAAGAGACCCAGTACTTC. This gives the protein CASSIRTGRQETQYF. The full variable domain, completed using reference TRBV7-9 and TRBJ2-5, is DTGVSQNPRHKITKRGQNVTFRCDPISEHNRLYWYRQTLGQGPEFLTYFQNEAQLEKSRLLSDRFSAERPKGSFSTLEIQRTEQGDSAMYLCASSIRTGRQETQYFGPGTRLLVL.

This clone was detected a few times. The chain carries TRBV15 and TRBJ1-2; D uncertain. The CDR3 sequence is 12 residues long. Trimming removed 3 bases from V and 5 bases from J, with 7 bases in between. Germline V gene sequence: CDR1 LNHNV, CDR2 YYDKDF (reference sequence). In nucleotides, the CDR3 is TGTGCCACCAGCAGGGAGTTATATGGCTACACCTTC. Its translation is CATSRELYGYTF.

The chain is built from TRBV10-2 and TRBJ2-7, with 10 bases that match TRBD2. Germline CDR1 and CDR2: WSHSY and SAAADI. The CDR3 totals 12 residues. The J segment lost 7 bases and the V segment lost 5 bases, leaving 2 bases of the junction unmatched. DNA for the CDR3: TGCGCCAGCAGTTTACTAGCGGGAGAGCAGTACTTC. Its translation is CASSLLAGEQYF.

The rearrangement links TRBV5-3 to TRBJ2-7; 9 nucleotides match TRBD2. TRBV5-3 carries the ORF label, with uncertain function. V dropped 9 bases and J dropped 5; count of bases not matched to a gene: 21. The CDR3 runs to 17 residues. CDR3 sequence reads: CATTGREILAGVDEQYF. The CDR3 nucleotides read TGTGCCACCACTGGACGGGAAATATTAGCGGGAGTCGACGAGCAGTACTTC.

The V gene is TRBV21-1, the J gene TRBJ2-5; TRBD2, the D gene given by the table, was not confirmed from the DNA. TRBV21-1 is flagged as a pseudogene. This CDR3 spans 11 amino acids. The CDR3 nucleotides read TGTGCCAGCAGCTCTAGAGAGACCCAGTACTTC. As protein: CASSSRETQYF.

The chain has TRBV5-5 and TRBJ2-7, with a weak D call TRBD1 (5 bases). The CDR3 is made up of 14 amino acids. The germline V gene has CDR1 SGHKS and CDR2 YYEKEE (reference sequence). V was cut by 4 bases and J by 5 bases, with 16 bases left in between. CDR3 sequence: CASSARVLDHEQYF. In nucleotides, the CDR3 is TGTGCCAGCAGCGCCAGGGTTTTGGACCACGAGCAGTACTTC.

The chain employs TRBV28 and TRBJ2-4, with TRBD1 matching over 9 bases. The V and J ends lost 4 bases and 7 bases, in that order; junction bases with no gene match: 8. There are 15 residues in the CDR3. The germline gives CDR1 MDHEN, CDR2 SYDVKM. The CDR3 DNA reads TGTGCCAGCAGTTCCCCCGGGACAGGGTTGAACATTCAGTACTTC. It specifies CASSSPGTGLNIQYF.

There are a few counts of this clone. The V and J genes are TRBV5-6 and TRBJ2-5, with D perhaps TRBD2 (5 bases). The CDR3 consists of 19 residues. The germline CDR1 and CDR2 sequences are SGHDT and YYEEEE. Trimming stripped 3 bases from V and 0 bases from J, with 24 bases between. CDR3 in amino acids: CASSSMIATSELDQETQYF. CDR3 DNA sequence: TGTGCCAGCAGCTCCATGATAGCGACGTCGGAGCTAGACCAAGAGACCCAGTACTTC.

The rearrangement links TRBV6-6 to TRBJ1-4, with D possibly TRBD1 on 6 matching bases. V dropped 2 bases and J dropped 6 bases, with 10 bases sitting between them. Germline V gene lookup returns CDR1 MNHNY and CDR2 SVGAGI (reference sequence). The CDR3 runs to 14 residues. CDR3 DNA: TGTGCCAGCAGTTACAGTACAGGGTATGAAAAACTGTTTTTT. Translation gives CASSYSTGYEKLFF.

The chain carries TRBV28 and TRBJ2-1, with TRBD2 matching 8 bases. After removal of 6 bases from V and 8 bases from J, the junction contained 6 bases not matched to a gene. This CDR3 has 13 amino acids. CDR1 is MDHEN, CDR2 SYDVKM, per germline. CDR3 DNA sequence: TGTGCCAGCAGCAGTAGCGGGACCCATGAGCAGTTCTTC. Residues: CASSSSGTHEQFF.

The V gene is TRBV4-3, the J gene TRBJ2-3; D perhaps matches TRBD2 (6 bases). The length of the CDR3 is 18 residues. The germline gives CDR1 LGHNA, CDR2 YSLEER. V lost 0 bases and J 0 bases, leaving 16 bases between the germline ends. The CDR3 nucleotides are TGCGCCAGCAGCCAAGAAGGCGGAGCGGGTCGGAGCACAGATACGCAGTATTTT. It yields the protein CASSQEGGAGRSTDTQYF.

Ten or more counts support this clone. In DNA form, the CDR3 reads TGTGCCAGCAGTAAAACAGGGGAGAGGACTGAAGCTTTCTTT. Translating it yields CASSKTGERTEAFF. The chain has TRBV6-5 and TRBJ1-1; 7 bases line up with TRBD1. J gave up 5 bases and V 5 bases, and 8 bases lay outside the gene matches. This CDR3 is 14 amino acids long. In germline, CDR1 is MNHEY, CDR2 SVGAGI.

The chain couples TRBV7-9 to TRBJ2-7; 9 bases are shared with TRBD2. After removal of 5 bases from V and 1 base from J, the junction contained 9 bases not matched to a gene. Looked up from germline, CDR1 is SEHNR and CDR2 is FQNEAQ (reference sequence). This CDR3 has 16 residues. In nucleotides, the CDR3 is TGTGCCAGCAGCACAGGGTATAGCGGGAGTTCCTACGAGCAGTACTTC. Translated: CASSTGYSGSSYEQYF.

V is TRBV11-2 and J is TRBJ2-7; 11 positions agree with TRBD2. Germline V gene lookup returns CDR1 SGHAT and CDR2 FQNNGV. The CDR3 sequence is 15 residues long. The J segment lost 4 bases and the V segment lost 3 bases, leaving 5 bases of the junction unmatched. This CDR3 reads CASSFLAGGGYEQYF. The CDR3 DNA follows: TGTGCCAGCAGCTTTTTAGCGGGAGGGGGGTACGAGCAGTACTTC. Complete variable domain (other parts from reference TRBV11-2 and TRBJ2-7): EAGVAQSPRYKIIEKRQSVAFWCNPISGHATLYWYQQILGQGPKLLIQFQNNGVVDDSQLPKDRFSAERLKGVDSTLKIQPAKLEDSAVYLCASSFLAGGGYEQYFGPGTRLTVT.

This clone was counted only a few times. The genes are TRBV30 and TRBJ2-7, with a weak D call TRBD1 (6 bases). CDR1 and CDR2 from the germline V gene are GTSNPN and SVGIG (reference sequence). This CDR3 has 14 residues. The V end was cut by 5 bases, the J end by 0 bases, with 14 bases between. The CDR3 bases are TGTGCCTGGGCGGTTGGGGGCCTCTCCTACGAGCAGTACTTC. Protein sequence: CAWAVGGLSYEQYF.